Below, 25 T cell receptor beta chains from the same sample are listed, as sequenced in a study of human T cells and chemical hapten exposure (dated by TCRdb to the early 2020s). The sample's time point label is to be understood as: patch test 2, 6 weeks after DPC sensitization. The treatment or condition label of this sample denotes: therapeutic diphenylcyclopropenone sensitization with weekly scalp DPC. The library was made by RACE. The sequencer listed for this sample is NextSeq 500. TCRdb reran the public reads through fastp at Q25 and MiXCR, keeping productive beta chains. Merged by CDR3 protein, the rows form single entries marked with the most common genes and DNA. Across this sample there are 84,000 or so distinct CDR3 sequences, with about a tenth seen only once. Roughly 2.3% of the sample belongs to the ten largest clones. The sample here was whole blood, taken in connection with sensitization to the hapten diphenylcyclopropenone (DPC). Receptors were obtained from a woman in her 30s with alopecia areata. Some clones in this sample may be carry-over from other donors' samples.

This clonotype was seen ten or more times. The V gene is TRBV5-1, the J gene TRBJ2-2, with D hard to call. The CDR3 contains 14 residues. Germline V gene lookup returns CDR1 SGHRS and CDR2 YFSETQ. Trimming took 4 bases from V and 1 from J, leaving 8 bases between them. CDR3 sequence reads: CASSKTENTGELFF. The CDR3 DNA reads as TGCGCCAGCAGCAAGACTGAGAACACCGGGGAGCTGTTTTTT. The entire variable domain, with the rest obtained from reference TRBV5-1 and TRBJ2-2, is as follows: KAGVTQTPRYLIKTRGQQVTLSCSPISGHRSVSWYQQTPGQGLQFLFEYFSETQRNKGNFPGRFSGRQFSNSRSEMNVSTLELGDSALYLCASSKTENTGELFFGEGSRLTVL.

The table lists this clonotype with a few counts. The chain is built from TRBV4-3 and TRBJ2-5; TRBD2 matches 10 bases. V was clipped by 3 bases and J by 5 bases; unmatched bases: 3. This CDR3 comprises 14 residues. Germline assignment: CDR1 LGHNA and CDR2 YSLEER. The CDR3 nucleotides read TGCGCCAGCAGCCAGGAGACTAGCGGGGAGACCCAGTACTTC. It encodes CASSQETSGETQYF.

The chain uses TRBV3-1 and TRBJ1-5; D is ambiguous. The length of the CDR3 is 14 residues. Trimming removed 5 bases from V and 5 bases from J, with 13 bases in between. Germline CDR1 LGHDT, CDR2 YNNKEL (reference sequence). CDR3 residues: CASSSGTYDQPQHF. CDR3 in DNA: TGTGCCAGCAGCTCGGGAACTTACGATCAGCCCCAGCATTTT.

This clonotype came up many times. J is TRBJ1-1 and V is TRBV7-8; no clear D gene. This CDR3 has 13 amino acids. The germline CDR1 and CDR2 sequences are SGHVS and FQNEAQ. V was clipped by 1 base and J by 1 base, with 4 bases between them. As DNA, the CDR3 is TGTGCCAGCAGCTTAGGAAGGAACACTGAAGCTTTCTTT. Protein: CASSLGRNTEAFF.

The table lists this clonotype with many counts. CDR3 protein: CATNNGMQAFF. CDR3 nucleotide sequence: TGTGCCACCAATAACGGGATGCAAGCTTTCTTT. This chain connects TRBV18 to TRBJ1-1; D is uncertain. The germline V gene encodes CDR1 KGHSH and CDR2 LQKENI. Trimming stripped 10 bases from V and 9 bases from J, with 15 bases between. CDR3 length: 11 amino acids.

There are many counts of this clonotype. V and J are TRBV29-1 and TRBJ2-1; D not resolved. V lost 5 bases, J lost 4 bases, and 15 bases lay in between. Germline values: CDR1 SQVTM, CDR2 ANQGSEA. The CDR3 length is 14 residues. This CDR3 reads CSVLTRLGYNEQFF. As DNA, the CDR3 is TGCAGCGTTCTAACCAGGCTGGGGTACAATGAGCAGTTCTTC.

Many counts were recorded for this clonotype. The chain carries TRBV19 and TRBJ1-2, with D possibly being TRBD1 (5 bases). The ends were cut back, 1 base at V and 7 bases at J, with 19 bases in the middle. Per the germline V gene, CDR1 is LNHDA and CDR2 is SQIVND (reference sequence). The CDR3 has 16 amino acids. The CDR3 region is CASSIVSTGLQFGYTF. The DNA of the CDR3 is TGTGCCAGTAGTATAGTATCTACGGGGCTACAATTTGGCTACACCTTC. The whole variable domain, remainder taken from reference TRBV19 and TRBJ1-2, is DGGITQSPKYLFRKEGQNVTLSCEQNLNHDAMYWYRQDPGQGLRLIYYSQIVNDFQKGDIAEGYSVSREKKESFPLTVTSAQKNPTAFYLCASSIVSTGLQFGYTFGSGTRLTVV.

V is TRBV11-3 and J is TRBJ1-1; D remains ambiguous. CDR1 SGHNT and CDR2 YENEEA come from the germline V gene. CDR3 length: 14 residues. The V gene lost 0 bases and the J gene lost 0 bases, with 5 bases spanning the gap. The CDR3 is CASSLDTMNTEAFF. In DNA form, the CDR3 reads TGTGCCAGCAGCTTAGACACCATGAACACTGAAGCTTTCTTT.

The chain recombines TRBV29-1 with TRBJ2-5, with 7 bases that match TRBD1. Germline CDR1 reads SQVTM; CDR2 reads ANQGSEA. This CDR3 comprises 13 residues. After removal of 3 bases from V and 3 bases from J, the junction contained 4 bases not matched to a gene. The CDR3: CSVDGTGEETQYF. As DNA, the CDR3 is TGCAGCGTTGACGGTACAGGGGAAGAGACCCAGTACTTC.

The chain recombines TRBV20-1 with TRBJ2-7, with 10 bases aligning to TRBD1. Germline values: CDR1 DFQATT, CDR2 SNEGSKA (reference sequence). The V segment lost 6 bases and the J segment 2 bases; nucleotides outside the gene matches: 13. This CDR3 has 16 residues. In nucleotides, the CDR3 is TGCAGTGCCGTGGGGCAAGACAGGGGGCACGCCTACGAGCAGTACTTC. Translating it yields CSAVGQDRGHAYEQYF.

The V and J genes are TRBV11-3 and TRBJ2-3; 8 nucleotides agree with TRBD2. This CDR3 spans 11 amino acids. Germline V CDR1 and CDR2: SGHNT, YENEEA. J lost 14 bases, V lost 2 bases, and 3 bases had no gene match. In DNA form, the CDR3 reads TGTGCCAGCAGCTTAATAGGACTAGCGTATTTT. Encoded protein: CASSLIGLAYF.

This clonotype was recorded many times. The chain has TRBV2 and TRBJ1-1; D unresolved. CDR3 length: 17 amino acids. Between the trimmed V and J ends, which lost 1 base and 7 bases, there was a span of 22 bases. Germline CDR1 is SNHLY and CDR2 is FYNNEI. CDR3 region: CASSEDRAGPISGEAFF. The CDR3 nucleotides read TGTGCCAGCAGTGAAGATCGGGCAGGTCCAATCTCAGGTGAAGCTTTCTTT.

In its sample, this clonotype was seen many times. V and J are TRBV12-3 or TRBV12-4 and TRBJ2-2; no firm D call. This CDR3 contains 15 residues. V was shortened by 3 bases and J by 5 bases, with 13 bases between the two germline ends. CDR3 loop: CASSFKGWSTGELFF. The CDR3 bases are TGTGCCAGCAGTTTTAAGGGATGGAGTACCGGGGAGCTGTTTTTT.

This clonotype has a count of ten or more. The chain combines TRBV5-6 with TRBJ2-7, with 7 bases matching TRBD1. The CDR3 loop spans 15 amino acids. CDR1 SGHDT and CDR2 YYEEEE come from the germline V gene. Trimming removed 3 bases from V and 4 bases from J; junction bases left unmatched: 10. The CDR3 sequence is CASSSTGARSYEQYF. As DNA, the CDR3 is TGTGCCAGCAGCTCCACAGGGGCAAGGAGTTACGAGCAGTACTTC.

Comment on this clonotype: A read error may explain this, as a much larger clone is one base away. This chain uses TRBV7-9 with TRBJ1-1; D gene uncertain. Germline CDR1 and CDR2: SEHNR and FQNEAQ (reference sequence). CDR3 length: 13 residues. V was cut by 1 base and J by 1 base, with 4 bases left in between. CDR3 sequence: CASSLERNTEAFF. For the CDR3, the DNA is TGTGCCAGCAGCTTAGAGAGGAACACTGAAGCTTTCTTT.

On this clonotype: A read error is possible here, since a much larger clone lies one base away. The rearrangement links TRBV28 to TRBJ1-1; D uncertain. The CDR3 length is 12 residues. Germline V gene data show CDR1 as MDHEN and CDR2 as SYDVKM. CDR3 nucleotides: TGTGCCGCGGGAGGTATAAACACTGAAGCTCTCTTT. This sequence encodes CAAGGINTEALF.

J is TRBJ2-1 and V is TRBV11-1; D may be TRBD2 (6 bases). Between the trimmed V and J ends, which lost 3 bases and 9 bases, there was a span of 15 bases. Germline CDR1 is SGHAT and CDR2 is FQDESV (reference sequence). The CDR3 runs to 14 residues. DNA of the CDR3: TGTGCCAGCAGCTTTGCGGCCGGGAGTGGTGAGCAGTTCTTC. It yields the protein CASSFAAGSGEQFF.

This clonotype was detected ten times or more. The gene calls are TRBV29-1 and TRBJ2-7, with a possible D match to TRBD2 (5 bases). This CDR3 region has 15 residues. The V and J ends lost 1 base and 0 bases respectively, with 13 bases between them. Germline V lookup: CDR1 SQVTM, CDR2 ANQGSEA. CDR3 in amino acids: CSVEVFGESSYEQYF. The CDR3 DNA follows: TGCAGCGTTGAAGTTTTCGGGGAGAGCTCCTACGAGCAGTACTTC.

This clonotype showed up many times. The chain is built from TRBV29-1 and TRBJ2-5; no definite D call. Germline V gene data show CDR1 as SQVTM and CDR2 as ANQGSEA. The CDR3 consists of 12 residues. Trimming removed 5 bases from V and 0 bases from J, with 7 bases in between. CDR3 bases: TGCAGCGTTTCTCGGGACCAAGAGACCCAGTACTTC. It codes for CSVSRDQETQYF.

This clonotype has more than one count but fewer than ten. The J gene is TRBJ2-2, the V gene TRBV11-2, with TRBD1 as a possible D gene (6 bases). CDR1 SGHAT and CDR2 FQNNGV come from the germline V gene. This CDR3 contains 16 residues. Trimming pared 3 bases from V and 1 base from J, leaving 12 bases between. The CDR3 DNA follows: TGTGCCAGCAGCTTCTATCCCAGGGGGAACACCGGGGAGCTGTTTTTT. This gives the protein CASSFYPRGNTGELFF. Variable domain in full (rest from reference TRBV11-2 and TRBJ2-2): EAGVAQSPRYKIIEKRQSVAFWCNPISGHATLYWYQQILGQGPKLLIQFQNNGVVDDSQLPKDRFSAERLKGVDSTLKIQPAKLEDSAVYLCASSFYPRGNTGELFFGEGSRLTVL.

This clonotype was seen only a few times. The gene calls are TRBV12-3 or TRBV12-4 and TRBJ2-7, with a tentative D call TRBD2 (6 bases). The CDR3 has 15 residues. Trimming removed 2 bases at V and 2 bases at J, with 13 bases between. In DNA form, the CDR3 reads TGTGCCAGCAGTTTACGGACGGGGGTGGCCTACGAGCAGTACTTC. It is translated as CASSLRTGVAYEQYF.

This clonotype was counted many times. The chain uses TRBV30 and TRBJ2-7, with a tentative D call TRBD2 (5 bases). This CDR3 has 14 residues. Germline CDR1 GTSNPN, CDR2 SVGIG (reference sequence). V lost 2 bases, J lost 3 bases, and 14 bases lay in between. CDR3 in DNA: TGTGCCTGGAGTCGGGGTAGCACCAACTACGAGCAGTACTTC. Protein: CAWSRGSTNYEQYF.

This clonotype was seen repeatedly, ten times or more. The chain uses TRBV18 and TRBJ2-3, with 11 bases fitting TRBD2. CDR1 and CDR2 from the germline V gene are KGHSH and LQKENI. V lost 0 bases to trimming and J lost 2 bases; unmatched junction nucleotides: 4. The length of the CDR3 is 17 residues. The CDR3 region is CASSPPTSGSYTDTQYF. CDR3 DNA: TGTGCCAGCTCACCACCAACTAGCGGGAGTTACACAGATACGCAGTATTTT.

This clonotype was found many times. The chain is built from TRBV7-2 and TRBJ2-6, with 8 bases matching TRBD1. The CDR3 has 17 amino acids. Germline V gene lookup returns CDR1 SGHTA and CDR2 FQGNSA. Trimming cost V 5 bases and J 0 bases; bases outside gene matches: 6. DNA of the CDR3: TGTGCCAGCAGCCCCTGGACAGGGAACTCTGGGGCCAACGTCCTGACTTTC. Translation: CASSPWTGNSGANVLTF.

In its sample, this clonotype was seen many times. The rearrangement links TRBV11-1 to TRBJ1-4; TRBD1 matches at 9 bases. V shed 5 bases, J shed 8 bases, and the junction held 9 bases outside the gene matches. Germline values: CDR1 SGHAT, CDR2 FQDESV (reference sequence). There are 15 residues in the CDR3. CDR3 sequence: CASSRAGQGGEKLFF. CDR3 DNA: TGTGCCAGCAGCCGAGCGGGACAGGGAGGAGAAAAACTGTTTTTT.